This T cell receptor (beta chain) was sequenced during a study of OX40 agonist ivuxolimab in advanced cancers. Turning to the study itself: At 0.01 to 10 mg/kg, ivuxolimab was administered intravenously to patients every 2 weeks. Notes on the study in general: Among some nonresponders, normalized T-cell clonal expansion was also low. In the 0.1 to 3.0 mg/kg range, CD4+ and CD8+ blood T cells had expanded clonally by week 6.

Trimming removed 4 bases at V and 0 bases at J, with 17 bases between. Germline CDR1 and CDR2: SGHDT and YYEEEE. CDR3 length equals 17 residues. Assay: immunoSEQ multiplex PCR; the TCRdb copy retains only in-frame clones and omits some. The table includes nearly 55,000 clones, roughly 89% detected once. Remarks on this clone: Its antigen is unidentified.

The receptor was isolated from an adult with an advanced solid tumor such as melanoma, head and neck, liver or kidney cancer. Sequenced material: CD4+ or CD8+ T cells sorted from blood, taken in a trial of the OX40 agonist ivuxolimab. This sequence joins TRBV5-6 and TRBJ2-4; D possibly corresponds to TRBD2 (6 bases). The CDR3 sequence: CASSPRSSGLAKNIQYF. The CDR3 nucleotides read TGTGCCAGCAGCCCTAGGAGTAGCGGATTAGCCAAAAACATTCAGTACTTC.